The 10 T cell receptor beta chains below were found in one sample sequenced in a study of OX40 agonist ivuxolimab in advanced cancers. The repertoire was sequenced with immunoSEQ multiplex PCR; TCRdb's copy has only in-frame clones and lacks some. The profile shows about 55,000 clones, approximately 80% of them singletons. The specimen comprised CD4+ or CD8+ T cells sorted from blood, sampled in a trial of the OX40 agonist ivuxolimab. All receptors come from an adult with an advanced solid tumor such as melanoma, head and neck, liver or kidney cancer.

The chain has TRBV2 and TRBJ1-4; D is uncertain. The CDR3 consists of 14 residues. V was trimmed by 5 bases and J by 8 bases, leaving 15 bases between them. Germline V lookup: CDR1 SNHLY, CDR2 FYNNEI. CDR3 DNA: TGTGCCAGCAGTCCCTTCGGGAAATACGAAAAACTGTTTTTT. Its translation is CASSPFGKYEKLFF.

This clone has more than one count but fewer than ten. The V gene is TRBV28, the J gene TRBJ1-5; D unclear. V was shortened by 5 bases and J by 7 bases, with 9 bases between the two germline ends. The CDR3 has 12 residues. Germline assignment: CDR1 MDHEN and CDR2 SYDVKM. The CDR3 sequence is CASSVTEQPQHF. CDR3 DNA: TGTGCCAGCAGTGTCACGGAGCAGCCCCAGCATTTT. The full variable domain, with the rest looked up from reference TRBV28 and TRBJ1-5, is DVKVTQSSRYLVKRTGEKVFLECVQDMDHENMFWYRQDPGLGLRLIYFSYDVKMKEKGDIPEGYSVSREKKERFSLILESASTNQTSMYLCASSVTEQPQHFGDGTRLSIL.

This chain joins TRBV28 and TRBJ2-1; perhaps TRBD1 as D (6 bases). The germline V gene encodes CDR1 MDHEN and CDR2 SYDVKM. The V gene lost 5 bases and the J gene lost 9 bases, with 11 bases spanning the gap. This CDR3 spans 12 amino acids. Here the CDR3 reads CASSPLDSEQFF. CDR3 in DNA: TGTGCCAGCAGTCCTTTGGACAGTGAGCAGTTCTTC.

The chain couples TRBV6-6 to TRBJ2-5; D remains unclear. CDR3 length: 11 residues. In germline, CDR1 is MNHNY, CDR2 SVGAGI (reference sequence). V lost 6 bases and J 5 bases, leaving 7 bases between the germline ends. CDR3 DNA: TGTGCCAGCAGCCCCCGCGAGACCCAGTACTTC. It yields the protein CASSPRETQYF.

This clone was seen a single time. This sequence joins TRBV29-1 and TRBJ2-3, with 8 bases identical to TRBD2. The V gene's germline CDR1 is SQVTM and CDR2 ANQGSEA. The CDR3 has 14 residues. After removal of 7 bases from V and 3 bases from J, the junction contained 9 bases not matched to a gene. The CDR3: CSATAGGGTDTQYF. The CDR3 DNA reads as TGCAGCGCGACTGCGGGAGGAGGGACAGATACGCAGTATTTT.

V and J are TRBV7-2 and TRBJ1-1; D is unclear. CDR3 length: 15 amino acids. Germline CDR1 is SGHTA and CDR2 is FQGNSA. With 0 bases removed from V and 0 bases from J, the gap between germline ends came to 8 bases. Here the CDR3 reads CASSLAGRLNTEAFF. CDR3 DNA sequence: TGTGCCAGCAGCTTAGCCGGACGGTTGAACACTGAAGCTTTCTTT.

This clone appeared a few times. The rearrangement joins TRBV7-6 to TRBJ1-3, with 9 bases fitting TRBD1. V gave up 5 bases and J gave up 3 bases; unmatched junction bases: 5. The V gene's germline CDR1 is SGHVS and CDR2 FNYEAQ. The CDR3 contains 15 residues. The chain's CDR3 is CASSEQGAYGNTIYF. The CDR3 DNA reads TGTGCCAGCAGCGAACAGGGGGCGTATGGAAACACCATATATTTT.

This clone was seen a handful of times. The chain joins TRBV6-5 to TRBJ2-4, with D possibly TRBD1 on 6 matching bases. The CDR3 has 15 amino acids. The V end lost 5 bases, the J end lost 4 bases, and 15 bases lay between the germline ends. Germline values: CDR1 MNHEY, CDR2 SVGAGI. The CDR3, as DNA: TGTGCCAGCAGTCGTCGGGACACCCGAAAAAACATTCAGTACTTC. Amino acids: CASSRRDTRKNIQYF.

This chain connects TRBV27 to TRBJ2-1, with a tentative D call TRBD1 (6 bases). Germline lookup yields CDR1 MNHEY and CDR2 SMNVEV (reference sequence). This CDR3 comprises 16 residues. Trimming pared 5 bases from V and 5 bases from J, leaving 19 bases between. The CDR3 region has the DNA TGTGCCAGCAGTCCGCGCAGGGGAGTCGGTAACAATGAGCAGTTCTTC. Encoded protein: CASSPRRGVGNNEQFF.

The chain carries TRBV29-1 and TRBJ2-1; perhaps D is TRBD1 or TRBD2 (5 bases each). The germline V gene encodes CDR1 SQVTM and CDR2 ANQGSEA. CDR3 length equals 13 residues. V was cut by 4 bases and J by 0 bases, with 7 bases left in between. The CDR3 DNA sequence: TGCAGCGTTGCGGGACGCTCCTACAATGAGCAGTTCTTC. The encoded protein is CSVAGRSYNEQFF.